Listed below are T cell receptor beta chains from one sample, sequenced in a study of radiation and T cells in renal cell carcinoma. The assay was immunoSEQ multiplex PCR, and TCRdb's table has in-frame clones only and misses some. This table has 130,000 to 150,000 clones, roughly 90% appearing once. The starting material was blood, obtained from a patient whose treatment included radiotherapy and nephrectomy. The receptors originated from a woman aged 45-59 years with renal cell carcinoma. The CDR3 runs from the conserved cysteine through the conserved F or W. The order of the fields is clone size, D gene, J gene, V gene, CDR3 protein, CDR3 DNA. D genes are given only for firm matches. Rows give clone size only sometimes, using once, few, many, or a class for an expanded clone.

- - TRBJ2-3 TRBV21-1 CASSKVGILANRGTDTQYF TGTGCCAGCAGCAAAGTCGGAATACTAGCCAACCGAGGCACAGATACGCAGTATTTT
- TRBD2 TRBJ2-1 TRBV28 CASSPRLAGGPGYNEQFF TGTGCCAGCAGCCCCCGGCTAGCGGGAGGGCCAGGCTACAATGAGCAGTTCTTC
- TRBD2 TRBJ2-2 TRBV9 CASSPVEREGTGELFF TGTGCCAGCAGCCCGGTGGAGCGGGAAGGCACCGGGGAGCTGTTTTTT
- - TRBJ2-7 TRBV7-2 CASSLGTNYEQYF TGTGCCAGCAGCTTAGGGACAAACTACGAGCAGTACTTC
- - TRBJ1-1 TRBV7-2 CASSSTYGYNSPAEAFF TGTGCCAGCAGCTCCACCTACGGGTATAACAGCCCTGCTGAAGCTTTCTTT
- - TRBJ2-1 TRBV6-5 CASSFHRDNEQFF TGTGCCAGCAGTTTTCACAGGGACAATGAGCAGTTCTTC
few - TRBJ2-7 TRBV11-2 CASSSLREAYEQYF TGTGCCAGCAGCTCCCTCCGGGAAGCCTACGAGCAGTACTTC
few - TRBJ1-1 TRBV29-1 CSVEEGGSEAFF TGCAGCGTTGAAGAGGGCGGGAGTGAAGCTTTCTTT
- TRBD1 TRBJ1-1 TRBV5-1 CASSSGQTNTEAFF TGCGCCAGCAGCTCGGGACAGACGAACACTGAAGCTTTCTTT
- - TRBJ2-7 TRBV7-2 CASSLAFGGSYSYEQYF TGTGCCAGCAGCTTAGCCTTCGGGGGCTCTTACTCCTACGAGCAGTACTTC
- - TRBJ2-1 TRBV9 CASSASQGAKDGGRADNEQFF TGTGCCAGCAGCGCTTCACAGGGGGCGAAGGATGGCGGGAGGGCCGACAATGAGCAGTTCTTC
- - TRBJ2-7 TRBV18 CASSPARQGVDEQYF TGTGCCAGCTCACCGGCTAGGCAGGGAGTGGACGAGCAGTACTTC
- - TRBJ2-7 TRBV9 CASSGRLREQYF TGTGCCAGCAGCGGGCGCCTCAGAGAGCAGTACTTC
- TRBD2 TRBJ2-1 TRBV4-2 CASSQGTSGGEQFF TGTGCCAGCAGCCAGGGGACTAGCGGGGGCGAGCAGTTCTTC
once - TRBJ2-5 TRBV5-4 CASSLHTQTGGGETQYF TGTGCCAGCAGCTTGCATACCCAGACAGGAGGAGGAGAGACCCAGTACTTC
- TRBD2 TRBJ2-1 TRBV5-4 CASSPGLAGGLYNEQFF TGTGCCAGCAGCCCCGGACTAGCGGGGGGGCTGTACAATGAGCAGTTCTTC
- - TRBJ1-1 TRBV6-1 CASSEAINAFF TGTGCCAGCAGTGAAGCGATTAATGCTTTCTTT
- - TRBJ1-3 TRBV21-1 CASSKFRGSSGNTIYF TGTGCCAGCAGCAAATTCCGCGGGAGCTCTGGAAACACCATATATTTT
few TRBD2 TRBJ2-7 TRBV29-1 CSVEATTSGGSYEQYF TGCAGCGTTGAAGCTACGACTAGCGGGGGATCCTACGAGCAGTACTTC